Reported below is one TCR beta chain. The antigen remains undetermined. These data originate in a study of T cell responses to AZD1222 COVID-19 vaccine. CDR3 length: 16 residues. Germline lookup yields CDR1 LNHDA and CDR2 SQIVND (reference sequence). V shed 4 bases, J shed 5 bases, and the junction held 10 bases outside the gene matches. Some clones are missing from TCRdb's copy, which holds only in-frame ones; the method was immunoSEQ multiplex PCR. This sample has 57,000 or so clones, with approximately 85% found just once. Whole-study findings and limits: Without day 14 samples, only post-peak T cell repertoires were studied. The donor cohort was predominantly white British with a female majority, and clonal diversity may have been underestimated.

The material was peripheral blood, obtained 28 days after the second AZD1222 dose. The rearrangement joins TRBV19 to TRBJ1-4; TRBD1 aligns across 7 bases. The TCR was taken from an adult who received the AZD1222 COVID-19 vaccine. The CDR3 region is CASSNGKGQRNEKLFF. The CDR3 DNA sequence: TGTGCCAGTAGTAATGGGAAGGGACAGAGGAATGAAAAACTGTTTTTT.